The 32 T cell receptor beta chains reported below all come from one sample, sequenced in a study of OX40 agonist ivuxolimab in advanced cancers. TCRdb keeps only in-frame clones here, not all; method: immunoSEQ multiplex PCR. Among 50,000 to 75,000 clones listed, roughly four fifths were seen once. The sample consisted of CD4+ or CD8+ T cells sorted from blood, taken in a trial of the OX40 agonist ivuxolimab. The receptor source for this set is an adult with an advanced solid tumor such as melanoma, head and neck, liver or kidney cancer.

The V gene is TRBV7-6, the J gene TRBJ1-1; D not certain. V gave up 4 bases and J gave up 0 bases, with 6 bases separating them. CDR3 length equals 13 residues. Germline CDR1 reads SGHVS; CDR2 reads FNYEAQ. CDR3 protein: CASSSSMNTEAFF. The CDR3, as DNA: TGTGCCAGCAGCTCTAGTATGAACACTGAAGCTTTCTTT.

This rearrangement joins TRBV2 to TRBJ1-4; unclear D gene. CDR1 and CDR2 (germline): SNHLY, FYNNEI. The V gene lost 1 base and the J gene lost 8 bases, with 8 bases spanning the gap. This CDR3 has 13 amino acids. CDR3 protein: CASSEVGLEKLFF. The CDR3 coding sequence is TGTGCCAGCAGTGAAGTAGGACTGGAAAAACTGTTTTTT.

This clone has only one observation. The rearrangement links TRBV25-1 to TRBJ1-4; 9 bases agree with TRBD1. CDR1 is MGHDK and CDR2 is SYGVNS in the germline V gene. After removal of 1 base from V and 7 bases from J, the junction contained 4 bases not matched to a gene. This CDR3 comprises 15 residues. CDR3 bases: TGTGCCAGCAGTGAATGGACAGGGGTCTTTGAAAAACTGTTTTTT. Its protein is CASSEWTGVFEKLFF.

Only a few counts were recorded for this clone. This rearrangement joins TRBV5-6 to TRBJ1-2, with 8 nucleotides matching TRBD1. J gave up 2 bases and V 4 bases, and 1 base lay outside the gene matches. The CDR3 runs to 13 residues. Germline V gives CDR1 SGHDT, CDR2 YYEEEE. The CDR3 region is CASSRTGNYGYTF. In nucleotides, the CDR3 is TGTGCCAGCAGCCGGACAGGGAACTATGGCTACACCTTC.

This chain links TRBV18 with TRBJ2-2; D perhaps matches TRBD1 (5 bases). Germline CDR1 and CDR2: KGHSH and LQKENI. This CDR3 region has 14 residues. V lost 0 bases and J lost 7, with 9 bases in between. The chain's CDR3 is CASSPPGRVGELFF. The CDR3 nucleotides read TGTGCCAGCTCACCACCGGGCAGGGTCGGGGAGCTGTTTTTT.

The CDR3 protein is CASRLAPSGTGGDTDGNTIYF. CDR3 coding DNA: TGTGCAAGTCGCTTAGCCCCTTCCGGGACAGGGGGCGATACCGATGGAAACACCATATATTTT. This chain uses TRBV12-2 with TRBJ1-3; TRBD1, the table's D call, was not compared with the DNA. TRBV12-2 is a listed pseudogene. This CDR3 region has 21 residues.

The chain has TRBV5-1 and TRBJ2-7, with TRBD1 identical over 7 bases. This CDR3 is 13 amino acids long. Germline V gives CDR1 SGHRS, CDR2 YFSETQ. The V gene end was trimmed by 5 bases and the J gene end by 4 bases; junction bases not matched to a gene: 6. CDR3 coding DNA: TGCGCCAGCAGGCAGACAGGGCAATACGAGCAGTACTTC. It is translated as CASRQTGQYEQYF.

The chain carries TRBV27 and TRBJ2-1; 9 nucleotides agree with TRBD2. Germline-derived CDR1 and CDR2 are MNHEY and SMNVEV (reference sequence). V shed 6 bases and J 3 bases; nucleotides not matched to a gene: 6. This CDR3 spans 15 amino acids. CDR3 DNA sequence: TGTGCCAGCAGCCAGGGGACTAGCCACTACAATGAGCAGTTCTTC. It encodes CASSQGTSHYNEQFF.

A single count supports this clone. V gene TRBV7-9 combines with J gene TRBJ1-2; no clear D. This CDR3 has 13 residues. The germline CDR1 and CDR2 sequences are SEHNR and FQNEAQ (reference sequence). V was cut by 2 bases and J by 2 bases, with 6 bases left in between. CDR3 amino acids: CASSLSENYGYTF. In DNA, the CDR3 is TGTGCCAGCAGCTTATCAGAGAACTATGGCTACACCTTC. Based on the CDR3 plus reference TRBV7-9 and TRBJ1-2, the full variable domain is DTGVSQNPRHKITKRGQNVTFRCDPISEHNRLYWYRQTLGQGPEFLTYFQNEAQLEKSRLLSDRFSAERPKGSFSTLEIQRTEQGDSAMYLCASSLSENYGYTFGSGTRLTVV.

The chain employs TRBV5-1 and TRBJ1-5; D unclear. The germline V and J ends were trimmed by 0 bases and 4 bases, with 5 bases remaining between them. The CDR3 is 13 amino acids. From germline, CDR1 is SGHRS and CDR2 YFSETQ. The CDR3 loop is CASSLDTNQPQHF. The CDR3 DNA follows: TGCGCCAGCAGCTTGGACACAAATCAGCCCCAGCATTTT. The full variable domain, with the rest looked up from reference TRBV5-1 and TRBJ1-5, is KAGVTQTPRYLIKTRGQQVTLSCSPISGHRSVSWYQQTPGQGLQFLFEYFSETQRNKGNFPGRFSGRQFSNSRSEMNVSTLELGDSALYLCASSLDTNQPQHFGDGTRLSIL.

V and J are TRBV21-1 and TRBJ1-6. TRBV21-1 is a pseudogene. CDR3 length: 17 residues. This CDR3 is CASSKVGESSYNSPLHF. CDR3 DNA sequence: TGTGCCAGCAGCAAAGTCGGGGAAAGCTCCTATAATTCACCCCTCCACTTT.

This clone was counted a single time. The CDR3 reads CASSQDAKGTVPYEQYF. The CDR3 DNA is TGTGCCAGCAGCCAAGATGCGAAAGGGACTGTCCCCTACGAGCAGTACTTC. V usage is TRBV4-2 and J usage is TRBJ2-5; possible D gene TRBD2, 6 bases. The closer fit of TRBJ2-7 to the DNA end suggests the J call may be wrong. CDR1 is LGHNA, CDR2 YNFKEQ, per germline. This CDR3 spans 17 amino acids.

This chain uses TRBV20-1 with TRBJ2-7; D not resolved. V dropped 6 bases and J dropped 3 bases, with 9 bases sitting between them. CDR1 is DFQATT, CDR2 SNEGSKA, per germline (reference sequence). This CDR3 spans 11 amino acids. The CDR3 protein is CSARLDYEQYF. The CDR3 nucleotides read TGCAGTGCCCGGTTGGACTACGAGCAGTACTTC.

This clone is a singleton in its sample. This chain connects TRBV25-1 to TRBJ2-3; 10 positions agree with TRBD2. Germline V CDR1 and CDR2: MGHDK, SYGVNS. J lost 6 bases, V lost 3 bases, and 6 bases had no gene match. CDR3 length: 15 amino acids. The CDR3 DNA reads TGTGCCAGCAGTGACCCCGGGACTAGCGAGGATACGCAGTATTTT. Its protein is CASSDPGTSEDTQYF.

The V gene is TRBV7-8, the J gene TRBJ2-7; 11 nucleotides align to TRBD2. The CDR3 length is 15 residues. Germline lookup yields CDR1 SGHVS and CDR2 FQNEAQ. V was pared by 0 bases and J by 3 bases, with 1 base of the junction left unmatched. CDR3 sequence reads: CASSLALAGDYEQYF. Here the CDR3 DNA reads TGTGCCAGCAGCTTAGCACTAGCGGGGGACTACGAGCAGTACTTC.

This clone was counted between two and nine times. CDR3 sequence: CAWRGTSGFSYEQYF. CDR3 coding DNA: TGTGCCTGGAGGGGGACTAGCGGGTTCTCCTACGAGCAGTACTTC. J is TRBJ2-7 and V is TRBV30; 12 nucleotides line up with TRBD2. The ends lost 3 bases at V and 0 bases at J; junction bases unmatched: 3. In germline, CDR1 is GTSNPN, CDR2 SVGIG (reference sequence). The CDR3 runs 15 residues.

This sequence joins TRBV10-2 and TRBJ1-4; 7 bases match TRBD1. After removal of 5 bases from V and 8 bases from J, the junction contained 8 bases not matched to a gene. The CDR3 is made up of 14 amino acids. The germline V gene has CDR1 WSHSY and CDR2 SAAADI. Here the CDR3 DNA reads TGCGCCAGCAGTATACAGGGGCAGGGAGAAAAACTGTTTTTT. Translation gives CASSIQGQGEKLFF.

This chain joins TRBV7-9 and TRBJ2-5; 9 nucleotides match TRBD2. Germline trimming cut 6 bases from V and 5 bases from J; bases unmatched to any gene: 13. CDR3 size: 16 residues. Germline assignment: CDR1 SEHNR and CDR2 FQNEAQ (reference sequence). CDR3 loop: CASSPGASGVGETQYF. The CDR3 region has the DNA TGTGCCAGCAGTCCTGGGGCTAGCGGGGTCGGGGAGACCCAGTACTTC.

This chain uses TRBV18 with TRBJ2-3, with 10 bases identical to TRBD2. This CDR3 comprises 18 residues. The germline V gene encodes CDR1 KGHSH and CDR2 LQKENI. Trimming took 6 bases from V and 0 from J; bases not matched to a gene: 12. Here the CDR3 DNA reads TGTGCCAGCTCTCAAAACCCTAGCGGGGGCGCTAGCACAGATACGCAGTATTTT. As protein: CASSQNPSGGASTDTQYF.

This rearrangement joins TRBV6-1 to TRBJ2-3; D is possibly TRBD1 or TRBD2 (6 bases each). V was clipped by 6 bases and J by 2 bases, with 15 bases between them. The CDR3 sequence is 15 residues long. The germline CDR1 and CDR2 sequences are MNHNS and SASEGT. As DNA, the CDR3 is TGTGCCAGCAGCCCCGAGGGGGGACCCACAGATACGCAGTATTTT. Amino acid sequence: CASSPEGGPTDTQYF.

J is TRBJ2-1 and V is TRBV11-3; TRBD1 might be the D (5 bases). This CDR3 is built from 12 residues. The V gene lost 4 bases and the J gene lost 4 bases, with 5 bases spanning the gap. CDR1 and CDR2 from the germline V gene are SGHNT and YENEEA. The CDR3 sequence: CASSSGYNEQFF. CDR3 DNA sequence: TGTGCCAGCAGCTCAGGGTACAATGAGCAGTTCTTC.

V usage is TRBV5-5 and J usage is TRBJ2-2; D is unclear. The V end lost 2 bases, the J end lost 6 bases, and 5 bases lay between the germline ends. This CDR3 comprises 12 residues. Germline CDR1 SGHKS, CDR2 YYEKEE (reference sequence). In DNA form, the CDR3 reads TGTGCCAGCAGCTTCTTTTCCGGGGAGCTGTTTTTT. Protein: CASSFFSGELFF.

This chain connects TRBV6-5 to TRBJ1-6; D remains ambiguous. The CDR3 covers 15 residues. Germline V gene data show CDR1 as MNHEY and CDR2 as SVGAGI. Trimming cost V 2 bases and J 0 bases, with 5 bases left between them. The CDR3 nucleotides read TGTGCCAGCAGTTACCGGAGCTCCTATAATTCACCCCTCCACTTT. Translation: CASSYRSSYNSPLHF.

In this sample, this clone turned up once. This chain uses TRBV27 with TRBJ1-5; D is perhaps TRBD1 (6 bases). V was trimmed by 5 bases and J by 3 bases, leaving 14 bases between them. CDR1 and CDR2 from the germline V gene are MNHEY and SMNVEV (reference sequence). The CDR3 has 15 residues. Here the CDR3 reads CASSQRGQINQPQHF. DNA of the CDR3: TGTGCCAGCAGTCAACGAGGACAGATCAATCAGCCCCAGCATTTT.

The gene calls are TRBV19 and TRBJ2-5, with D possibly TRBD2 on 5 matching bases. V lost 4 bases to trimming and J lost 5 bases, with 11 bases between them. The CDR3 covers 13 residues. Germline V gene lookup returns CDR1 LNHDA and CDR2 SQIVND (reference sequence). The chain's CDR3 is CASSTTKMETQYF. CDR3 nucleotides: TGTGCCAGTAGTACGACTAAGATGGAGACCCAGTACTTC.

This chain joins TRBV9 and TRBJ1-3, with TRBD1 as a possible D gene (6 bases). The V gene's germline CDR1 is SGDLS and CDR2 YYNGEE. This CDR3 contains 16 residues. V gave up 0 bases and J gave up 2 bases, with 12 bases separating them. CDR3 nucleotide sequence: TGTGCCAGCAGCGTAGCCCCCCAGGGGACTGGAAACACCATATATTTT. Protein product: CASSVAPQGTGNTIYF.

This chain joins TRBV5-1 and TRBJ2-7; D is perhaps TRBD2 (5 bases). The V end lost 1 base, the J end lost 7 bases, and 12 bases lay between the germline ends. CDR1 is SGHRS and CDR2 is YFSETQ in the germline V gene. The CDR3 totals 13 residues. CDR3 protein: CASSLSERKEQYF. The CDR3 nucleotides read TGCGCCAGCAGCTTGTCCGAGCGGAAAGAGCAGTACTTC.

The rearrangement joins TRBV4-2 to TRBJ1-2, with TRBD1 identical over 8 bases. V was clipped by 6 bases and J by 6 bases; unmatched bases: 9. This CDR3 is built from 14 residues. Per germline, CDR1 LGHNA and CDR2 YNFKEQ. The CDR3 DNA sequence: TGTGCCAGCAGGGATCCGGACAGGGTCGATGGCTACACCTTC. Translation gives CASRDPDRVDGYTF.

This rearrangement joins TRBV4-2 to TRBJ2-7; possibly TRBD2 for D (6 bases). V dropped 0 bases and J dropped 2 bases, with 17 bases sitting between them. Germline assignment: CDR1 LGHNA and CDR2 YNFKEQ. The CDR3 sequence is 17 residues long. Written as DNA, the CDR3 is TGTGCCAGCAGCCAAGATGCGAAAGGGACTGTCCCCTACGAGCAGTACTTC. Its translation is CASSQDAKGTVPYEQYF.

This chain links TRBV28 with TRBJ1-1; D gene ambiguous. The germline CDR1 and CDR2 sequences are MDHEN and SYDVKM. V dropped 3 bases and J dropped 1 base, with 6 bases sitting between them. The CDR3 length is 13 residues. The CDR3 loop is CASSLWGNTEAFF. CDR3 bases: TGTGCCAGCAGTTTGTGGGGGAACACTGAAGCTTTCTTT.

The chain combines TRBV29-1 with TRBJ2-3; D not resolved. The germline V and J ends were trimmed by 2 bases and 2 bases, with 14 bases remaining between them. The germline gives CDR1 SQVTM, CDR2 ANQGSEA. The CDR3 sequence is 15 residues long. The CDR3 DNA sequence: TGCAGCGTTGAAAGCCACTCTCGAGCCACAGATACGCAGTATTTT. Protein product: CSVESHSRATDTQYF.

This clone was observed once. V usage is TRBV7-2 and J usage is TRBJ2-3; D perhaps matches TRBD1 (6 bases). CDR1 and CDR2 from the germline V gene are SGHTA and FQGNSA. The ends were cut back, 6 bases at V and 10 bases at J, with 17 bases in the middle. The CDR3 is 13 residues long. DNA for the CDR3: TGTGCCAGCAGACCCGATCCACAGGGCCCGCAGTATTTT. It codes for CASRPDPQGPQYF.